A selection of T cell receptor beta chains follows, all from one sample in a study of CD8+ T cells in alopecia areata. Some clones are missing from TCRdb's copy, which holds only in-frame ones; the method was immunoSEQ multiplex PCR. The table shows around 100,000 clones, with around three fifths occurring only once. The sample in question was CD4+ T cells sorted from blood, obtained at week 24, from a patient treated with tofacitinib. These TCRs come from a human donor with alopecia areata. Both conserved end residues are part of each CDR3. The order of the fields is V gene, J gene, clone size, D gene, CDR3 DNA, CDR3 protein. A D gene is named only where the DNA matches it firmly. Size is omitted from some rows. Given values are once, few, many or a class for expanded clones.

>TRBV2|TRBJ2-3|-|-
TGTGCCACCCAAATTCGCCAAGCAGATACGCAGTATTTT
CATQIRQADTQYF
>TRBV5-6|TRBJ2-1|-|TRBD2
TGTGCCAGCAGCCGTGCGGGGGGACACCTCGGGCAGTTCTTC
CASSRAGGHLGQFF
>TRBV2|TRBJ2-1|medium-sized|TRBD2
TGTGCCAGCAGTGAATGGACTAGCGGCTCCTACAATGAGCAGTTCTTC
CASSEWTSGSYNEQFF
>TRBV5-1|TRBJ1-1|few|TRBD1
TGCGCCAGCAGCTCGGACAGGGAGAACACTGAAGCTTTCTTT
CASSSDRENTEAFF
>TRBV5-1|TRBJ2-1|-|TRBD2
TGCGCCAGCAGCTTGACTAGCGGGGGTTACAATGAGCAGTTCTTC
CASSLTSGGYNEQFF
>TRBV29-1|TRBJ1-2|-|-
TGCAGCGTTGACGGGTATGGCTACACCTTC
CSVDGYGYTF
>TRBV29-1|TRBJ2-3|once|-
TGCAGCGCAAGCGGGACACGCGAATTCACAGATACGCAGTATTTT
CSASGTREFTDTQYF
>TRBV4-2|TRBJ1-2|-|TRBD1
TGTGCCACAACGTACGGGACAGGGCATGGCTACACCTTC
CATTYGTGHGYTF
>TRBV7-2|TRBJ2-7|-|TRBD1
TGTGCCAGCAGCGTAGGGGGCCAGGGTATCTACGAGCAGTACTTC
CASSVGGQGIYEQYF
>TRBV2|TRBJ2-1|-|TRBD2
TGTGCCAGCAGTCGACTAGCGGGGAGGCCCCATGAGCAGTTCTTC
CASSRLAGRPHEQFF
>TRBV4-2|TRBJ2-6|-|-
TGTGCCAGCAGCCAAGATCTGCCCGGGGCCAACGTCCTGACTTTC
CASSQDLPGANVLTF
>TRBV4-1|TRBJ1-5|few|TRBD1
TGCGCCAGCAGCCAAGAGCCCTCCGACAGGGCGTCCGTTCAGCCCCAGCATTTT
CASSQEPSDRASVQPQHF
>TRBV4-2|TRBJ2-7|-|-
TGTGCCAGCAGCCAAGGGCTCGCCACTCTCTACGAGCAGTACTTC
CASSQGLATLYEQYF
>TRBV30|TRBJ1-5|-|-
TGTGCCTGGGGGTTTAGAAGCAATCAGCCCCAGCATTTT
CAWGFRSNQPQHF
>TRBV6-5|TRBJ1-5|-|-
TGTGCCAGCAGTTACAACAGGGATAGCAATCAGCCCCAGCATTTT
CASSYNRDSNQPQHF
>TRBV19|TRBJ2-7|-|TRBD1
TGTGCCAGCTCCAAACCGGGACAGTCTTCCTACGAGCAGTACTTC
CASSKPGQSSYEQYF
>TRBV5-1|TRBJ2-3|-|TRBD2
TGCGCCAGCAGCATGGAGGTGACTAGCGGAACAGATACGCAGTATTTT
CASSMEVTSGTDTQYF
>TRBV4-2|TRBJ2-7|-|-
TGTGCCAGCAGCCAAGGGGCAGCTACCTCCTACGAGCAGTACTTC
CASSQGAATSYEQYF